This TCR beta chain was captured in a study of OX40 agonist ivuxolimab in advanced cancers. General study findings and limits: With doses of 0.1 to 3.0 mg/kg, CD4+ and CD8+ blood T cells had undergone clonal expansion by week 6.

No patient had autoimmune disease or received systemic immunosuppression. With 0 bases removed from V and 5 bases from J, the gap between germline ends came to 11 bases. There are 15 residues in the CDR3. CDR1 and CDR2 from the germline V gene are MNHNY and SVGAGI (reference sequence). On this clone itself: The antigen is not known.

The protocol was immunoSEQ multiplex PCR, while the TCRdb copy is restricted to in-frame clones and leaves out a portion. Among about 45,000 clones listed, approximately 91% were seen once. This chain connects TRBV6-6 to TRBJ2-1, with D maybe TRBD1 (6 bases). The source was CD4+ or CD8+ T cells sorted from blood, collected in a trial of the OX40 agonist ivuxolimab. This TCR derives from an adult with an advanced solid tumor such as melanoma, head and neck, liver or kidney cancer. CDR3 nucleotides: TGTGCCAGCAGTTACTCGGGGGCTGCCGACAATGAGCAGTTCTTC. Translation: CASSYSGAADNEQFF.